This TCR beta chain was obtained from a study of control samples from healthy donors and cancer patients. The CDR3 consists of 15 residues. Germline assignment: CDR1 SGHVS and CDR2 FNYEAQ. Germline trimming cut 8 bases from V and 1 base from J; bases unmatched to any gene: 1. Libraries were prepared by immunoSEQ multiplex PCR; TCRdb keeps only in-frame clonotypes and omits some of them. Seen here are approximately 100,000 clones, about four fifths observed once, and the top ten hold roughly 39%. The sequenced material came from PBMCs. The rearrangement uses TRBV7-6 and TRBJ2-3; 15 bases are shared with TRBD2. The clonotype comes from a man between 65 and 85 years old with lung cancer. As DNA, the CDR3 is TGTGCCAGCGGACTAGCGGGGGGGGGCACAGATACGCAGTATTTT. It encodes CASGLAGGGTDTQYF.